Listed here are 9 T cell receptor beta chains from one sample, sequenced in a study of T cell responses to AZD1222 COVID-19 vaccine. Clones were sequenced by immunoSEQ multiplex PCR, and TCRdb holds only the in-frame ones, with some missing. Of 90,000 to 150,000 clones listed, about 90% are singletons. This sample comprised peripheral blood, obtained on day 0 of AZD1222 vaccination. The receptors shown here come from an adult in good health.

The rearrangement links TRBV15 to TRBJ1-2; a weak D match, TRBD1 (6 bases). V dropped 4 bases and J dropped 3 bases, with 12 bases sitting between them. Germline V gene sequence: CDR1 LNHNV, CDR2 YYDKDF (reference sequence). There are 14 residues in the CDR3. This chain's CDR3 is CATSTNRAYYGYTF. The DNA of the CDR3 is TGTGCCACCAGCACAAACAGGGCCTACTATGGCTACACCTTC.

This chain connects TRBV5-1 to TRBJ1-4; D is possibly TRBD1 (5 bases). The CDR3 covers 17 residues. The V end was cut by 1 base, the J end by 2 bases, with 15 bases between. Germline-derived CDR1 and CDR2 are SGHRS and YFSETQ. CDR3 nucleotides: TGCGCCAGCAGCTTGTTAGGGCTCCGGGGGACTAATGAAAAACTGTTTTTT. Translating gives CASSLLGLRGTNEKLFF.

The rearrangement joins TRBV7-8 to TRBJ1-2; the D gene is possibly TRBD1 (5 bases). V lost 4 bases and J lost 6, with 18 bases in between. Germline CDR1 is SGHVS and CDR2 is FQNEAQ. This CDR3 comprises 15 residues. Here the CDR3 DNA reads TGTGCCAGCAGCTCTAGAGAGGGACCGGGTGATGGCTACACCTTC. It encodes CASSSREGPGDGYTF.

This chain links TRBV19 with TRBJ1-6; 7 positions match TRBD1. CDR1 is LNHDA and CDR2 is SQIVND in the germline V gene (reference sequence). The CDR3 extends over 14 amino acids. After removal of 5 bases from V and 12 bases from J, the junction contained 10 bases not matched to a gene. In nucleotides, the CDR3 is TGTGCCAGTAGTGAGGGACAGTACTTTTTACCCCTCCACTTT. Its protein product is CASSEGQYFLPLHF.

DNA of the CDR3: TGCGCCAGCAGCTTTAACAGGGACTACGAGCAGTACTTC. It translates to CASSFNRDYEQYF. The chain combines TRBV5-1 with TRBJ2-7; the D gene is possibly TRBD1 (6 bases). V dropped 2 bases and J dropped 3 bases, with 9 bases sitting between them. Germline CDR1 SGHRS, CDR2 YFSETQ. The CDR3 has 13 residues.

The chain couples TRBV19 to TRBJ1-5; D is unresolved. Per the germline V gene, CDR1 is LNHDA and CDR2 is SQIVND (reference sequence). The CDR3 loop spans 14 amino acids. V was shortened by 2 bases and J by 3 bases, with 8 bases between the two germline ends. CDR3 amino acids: CASSIWYDNQPQHF. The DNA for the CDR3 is TGTGCCAGTAGTATATGGTACGACAATCAGCCCCAGCATTTT.

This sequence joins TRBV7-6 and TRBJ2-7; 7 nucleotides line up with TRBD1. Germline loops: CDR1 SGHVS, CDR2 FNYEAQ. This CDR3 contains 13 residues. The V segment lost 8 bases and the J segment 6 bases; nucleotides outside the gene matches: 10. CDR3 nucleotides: TGTGCCAGCCGGGACAGCACCAATTTCGAGCAGTACTTC. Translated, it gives CASRDSTNFEQYF.

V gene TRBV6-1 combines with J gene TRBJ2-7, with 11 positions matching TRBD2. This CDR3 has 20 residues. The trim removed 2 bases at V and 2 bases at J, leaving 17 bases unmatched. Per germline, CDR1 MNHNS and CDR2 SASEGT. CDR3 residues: CASSEWWAGGSGLAAYEQYF. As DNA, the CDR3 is TGTGCCAGCAGTGAATGGTGGGCAGGGGGCTCGGGACTAGCGGCCTACGAGCAGTACTTC.

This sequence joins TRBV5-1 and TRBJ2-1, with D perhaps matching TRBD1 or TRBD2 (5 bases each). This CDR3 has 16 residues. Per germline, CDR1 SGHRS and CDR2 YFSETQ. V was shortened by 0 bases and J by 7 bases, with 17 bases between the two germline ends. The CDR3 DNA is TGCGCCAGCAGCTTGGCTGAGGGGCCCTGGTCTAATGAGCAGTTCTTC. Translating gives CASSLAEGPWSNEQFF.